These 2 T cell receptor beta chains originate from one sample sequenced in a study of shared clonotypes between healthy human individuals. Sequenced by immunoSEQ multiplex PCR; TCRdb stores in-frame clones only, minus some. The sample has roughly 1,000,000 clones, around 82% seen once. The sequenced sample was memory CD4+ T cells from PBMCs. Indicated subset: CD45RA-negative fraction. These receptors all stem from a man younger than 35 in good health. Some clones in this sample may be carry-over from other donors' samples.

The CDR3, as DNA: TGTGCCAGCAGCTTAGATCGCGTATCCTACGAGCAGTACTTC. As protein: CASSLDRVSYEQYF. The V gene is TRBV11-2, the J gene TRBJ2-7; no reliable D call. CDR3 length: 14 residues. V was pared by 0 bases and J by 1 base, with 7 bases between. Germline V gene data show CDR1 as SGHAT and CDR2 as FQNNGV.

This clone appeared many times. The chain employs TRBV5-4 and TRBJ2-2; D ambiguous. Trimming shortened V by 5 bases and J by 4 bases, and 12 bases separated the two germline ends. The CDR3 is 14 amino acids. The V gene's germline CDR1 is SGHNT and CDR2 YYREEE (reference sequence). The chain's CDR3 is CASSSAKGTGELFF. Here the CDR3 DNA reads TGTGCCAGCAGTTCCGCTAAGGGCACCGGGGAGCTGTTTTTT.